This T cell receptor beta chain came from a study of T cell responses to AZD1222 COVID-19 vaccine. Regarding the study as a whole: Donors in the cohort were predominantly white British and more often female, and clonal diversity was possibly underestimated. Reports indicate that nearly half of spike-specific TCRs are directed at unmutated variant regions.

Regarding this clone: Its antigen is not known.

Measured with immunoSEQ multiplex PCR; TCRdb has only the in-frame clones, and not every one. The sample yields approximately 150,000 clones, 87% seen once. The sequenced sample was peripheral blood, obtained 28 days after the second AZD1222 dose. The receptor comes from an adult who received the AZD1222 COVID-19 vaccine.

Here the CDR3 reads CASSLRTGYEQYF. CDR3 nucleotides: TGTGCCAGCTCACTACGGACGGGTTACGAGCAGTACTTC. The chain couples TRBV18 to TRBJ2-7; D ambiguous. V dropped 4 bases and J dropped 4 bases, with 11 bases sitting between them. CDR1 is KGHSH, CDR2 LQKENI, per germline. The CDR3 covers 13 residues.